A single sample is the source of the 11 T cell receptor beta chains below, sequenced in a study of blood T cell repertoires in COVID-19 (TCRdb year 2020). Library preparation used the immunoSEQ multiplex PCR assay. The source is immuneACCESS, and TCRdb retained only in-frame sequences with V and J called. Part of the clones is not carried over; for the studies checked, unresolved V genes explain less than half of this, and the remainder is unexplained. A total of some 140,000 clones appear in this sample, about three quarters of them only once. The top ten constitute around 13% of the sample. The specimen was peripheral blood. These receptors originate from a man at least 80 years old with acute or convalescent COVID-19.

The chain recombines TRBV9 with TRBJ1-6; D is ambiguous. V gave up 0 bases and J gave up 7 bases, with 8 bases separating them. CDR1 is SGDLS, CDR2 YYNGEE, per germline. The CDR3 loop spans 14 amino acids. The CDR3 DNA reads TGTGCCAGCAGCGTAGCGGGGTCAAATTCACCCCTCCACTTT. Protein product: CASSVAGSNSPLHF. Together with reference TRBV9 and TRBJ1-6, the CDR3 gives the full variable domain: DSGVTQTPKHLITATGQRVTLRCSPRSGDLSVYWYQQSLDQGLQFLIQYYNGEERAKGNILERFSAQQFPDLHSELNLSSLELGDSALYFCASSVAGSNSPLHFGNGTRLTVT.

This chain uses TRBV27 with TRBJ2-2; 13 positions match TRBD2. V dropped 6 bases and J dropped 6; count of bases not matched to a gene: 7. Germline loops: CDR1 MNHEY, CDR2 SMNVEV (reference sequence). The CDR3 has 16 amino acids. The CDR3 coding sequence is TGTGCCAGCAGGTCCTGGACTAGCGGGGGCGCCGGGGAGCTGTTTTTT. Protein product: CASRSWTSGGAGELFF.

This chain uses TRBV6-6 with TRBJ1-5, with D maybe TRBD1 (5 bases). The length of the CDR3 is 14 residues. From germline, CDR1 is MNHNY and CDR2 SVGAGI (reference sequence). V lost 6 bases, J lost 3 bases, and 12 bases lay in between. Here the CDR3 DNA reads TGTGCCAGCAGCATGGGGGGGAACAATCAGCCCCAGCATTTT. Translating it yields CASSMGGNNQPQHF.

The J gene is TRBJ2-2, the V gene TRBV3-1 (or the pseudogene TRBV3-2); 8 bases map to TRBD1. CDR1 is LGHDT and CDR2 is YNNKEL in the germline V gene (reference sequence). This CDR3 is built from 14 residues. V dropped 1 base and J dropped 5; count of bases not matched to a gene: 0. The chain's CDR3 is CASSQGDRTGELFF. For the CDR3, the DNA is TGTGCCAGCAGCCAAGGGGACAGGACCGGGGAGCTGTTTTTT.

The chain joins TRBV5-1 to TRBJ2-7; TRBD1 aligns across 11 bases. J gave up 4 bases and V 7 bases, and 10 bases lay outside the gene matches. CDR1 is SGHRS, CDR2 YFSETQ, per germline. The length of the CDR3 is 15 residues. The chain's CDR3 is CASRIPGQGVYEQYF. CDR3 coding DNA: TGCGCCAGCCGAATCCCGGGACAGGGGGTTTACGAGCAGTACTTC. Full variable domain (missing parts from reference TRBV5-1 and TRBJ2-7): KAGVTQTPRYLIKTRGQQVTLSCSPISGHRSVSWYQQTPGQGLQFLFEYFSETQRNKGNFPGRFSGRQFSNSRSEMNVSTLELGDSALYLCASRIPGQGVYEQYFGPGTRLTVT.

The J gene is TRBJ1-2, the V gene TRBV7-9, with 7 bases identical to TRBD1. With 1 base clipped from V and 10 bases from J, the junction kept 3 bases outside the gene matches. Germline loops: CDR1 SEHNR, CDR2 FQNEAQ (reference sequence). The CDR3 runs 12 residues. CDR3 nucleotides: TGTGCCAGCAGCTTAGAGCAGGGGGTCTACACCTTC. This translates into CASSLEQGVYTF.

The chain carries TRBV2 and TRBJ2-1; 8 positions match TRBD1. The V segment lost 7 bases and the J segment 7 bases; nucleotides outside the gene matches: 12. Germline V gene data show CDR1 as SNHLY and CDR2 as FYNNEI. The CDR3 is 15 residues long. DNA of the CDR3: TGTGCCAGCATGGATTTAACAGGGGGGCAAAATGAGCAGTTCTTC. It translates to CASMDLTGGQNEQFF.

This chain uses TRBV11-2 with TRBJ1-6, with D perhaps TRBD1 (6 bases). This CDR3 contains 16 residues. The V and J ends lost 0 bases and 10 bases respectively, with 16 bases between them. Germline V gives CDR1 SGHAT, CDR2 FQNNGV. The CDR3 DNA reads as TGTGCCAGCAGCTTAGAAGGAACAGGGCGTCGGTCACCCCTCCACTTT. It is translated as CASSLEGTGRRSPLHF.

The V and J genes are TRBV4-1 and TRBJ2-2; TRBD1 matches at 12 bases. The CDR3 runs to 18 residues. V trimming: 4 bases; J trimming: 1 base; junction bases outside the gene matches: 7. Germline lookup yields CDR1 MGHRA and CDR2 YSYEKL. CDR3: CASSRPGQGAWNTGELFF. The CDR3 DNA reads as TGCGCCAGCAGCCGACCGGGACAGGGGGCCTGGAACACCGGGGAGCTGTTTTTT.

The rearrangement joins TRBV5-1 to TRBJ1-2; D may be TRBD1 (6 bases). Germline loops: CDR1 SGHRS, CDR2 YFSETQ. This CDR3 has 16 amino acids. V shed 0 bases and J shed 6 bases, with 18 bases lying between them. The CDR3: CASSLARVGAVDGYTF. In DNA form, the CDR3 reads TGCGCCAGCAGCTTGGCCAGGGTGGGGGCAGTAGATGGCTACACCTTC.

This sequence joins TRBV11-2 and TRBJ1-3; 9 bases fit TRBD1. V shed 1 base, J shed 4 bases, and the junction held 8 bases outside the gene matches. From germline, CDR1 is SGHAT and CDR2 FQNNGV. This CDR3 comprises 17 residues. CDR3: CASSLGPQGARGNTIYF. CDR3 nucleotides: TGTGCCAGCAGCTTAGGTCCACAGGGGGCGCGGGGAAACACCATATATTTT.